This TCR beta chain is from a study of blood T cell repertoires in COVID-19. The wider study: Acute and convalescent COVID-19 samples came from the United States, Italy and Spain. T cells, B-cell-depleted T cells, or PBMCs provided the cDNA or gDNA that served as material.

Methods used by the authors: Using reference gene primer amplification, nucleated cell counts were estimated. Here immunoSEQ multiplex PCR was the method, and the copy in TCRdb shows in-frame clones only, minus some. V and J calls and clone size are as listed in that table; D and trimming were resolved from the DNA. The sample has 90,000 or so clones, about 82% seen once. Note on this clone: In the same sample, other DNA sequences code for this CDR3.

This CDR3 is 14 amino acids long. Trimming left V 4 bases short and J 2 bases short, with 10 bases between. The germline CDR1 and CDR2 sequences are SGHKS and YYEKEE (reference sequence). The sequence was obtained from a human donor in a cohort sampled during active COVID-19. The chain links TRBV5-5 to TRBJ1-5; a weak D match, TRBD1 (5 bases). Sequences were obtained from peripheral blood. CDR3 amino acids: CASSPAGGNQPQHF. The CDR3 bases are TGTGCCAGCAGCCCCGCGGGGGGCAATCAGCCCCAGCATTTT.